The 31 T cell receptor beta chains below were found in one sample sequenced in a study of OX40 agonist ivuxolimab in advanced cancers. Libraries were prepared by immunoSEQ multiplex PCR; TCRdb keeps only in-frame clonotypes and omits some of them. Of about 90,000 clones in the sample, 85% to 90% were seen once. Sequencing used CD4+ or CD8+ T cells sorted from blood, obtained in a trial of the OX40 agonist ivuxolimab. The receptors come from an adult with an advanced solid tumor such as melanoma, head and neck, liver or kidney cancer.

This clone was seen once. CDR3 coding DNA: TGCGCCAGCAGCCAGGGCCTCCCGGGCCACGAGCAGTACTTC. It specifies CASSQGLPGHEQYF. The chain recombines TRBV4-1 with TRBJ2-7; D is unresolved. Germline-derived CDR1 and CDR2 are MGHRA and YSYEKL. The CDR3 consists of 14 residues. V was cut by 3 bases and J by 5 bases, with 14 bases left in between.

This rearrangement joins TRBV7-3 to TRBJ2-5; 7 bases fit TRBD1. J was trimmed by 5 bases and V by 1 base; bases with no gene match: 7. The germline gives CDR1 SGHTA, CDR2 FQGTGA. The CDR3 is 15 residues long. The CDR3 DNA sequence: TGTGCCAGCAGCTTAATAGGGGGCCCGAGGGAGACCCAGTACTTC. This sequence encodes CASSLIGGPRETQYF.

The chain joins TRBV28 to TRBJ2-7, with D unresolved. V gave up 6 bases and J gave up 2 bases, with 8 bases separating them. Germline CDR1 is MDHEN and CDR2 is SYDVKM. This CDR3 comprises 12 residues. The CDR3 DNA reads TGTGCCAGCAGCCGGAGCACCTACGAGCAGTACTTC. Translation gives CASSRSTYEQYF.

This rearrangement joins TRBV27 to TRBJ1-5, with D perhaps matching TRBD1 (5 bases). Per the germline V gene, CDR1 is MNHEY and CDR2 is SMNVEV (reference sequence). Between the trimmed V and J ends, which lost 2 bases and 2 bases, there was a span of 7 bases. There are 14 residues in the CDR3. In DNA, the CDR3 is TGTGCCAGCAGTTTAGGGGGGGGCAATCAGCCCCAGCATTTT. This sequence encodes CASSLGGGNQPQHF.

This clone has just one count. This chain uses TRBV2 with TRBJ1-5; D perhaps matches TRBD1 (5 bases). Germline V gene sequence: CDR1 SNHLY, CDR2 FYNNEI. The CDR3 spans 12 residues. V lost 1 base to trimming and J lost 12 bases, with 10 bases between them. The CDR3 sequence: CASSEGGRGQHF. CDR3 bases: TGTGCCAGCAGTGAAGGGGGACGAGGCCAGCATTTT.

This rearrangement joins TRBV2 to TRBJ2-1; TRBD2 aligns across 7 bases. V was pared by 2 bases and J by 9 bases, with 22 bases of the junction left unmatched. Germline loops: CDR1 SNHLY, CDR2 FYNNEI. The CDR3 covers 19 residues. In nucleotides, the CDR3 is TGTGCCAGCAGTGAATCGGTATGGCTAGCGGAGACCCACCCCCCTGAGCAGTTCTTC. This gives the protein CASSESVWLAETHPPEQFF.

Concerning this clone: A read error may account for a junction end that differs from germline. The CDR3 reads CASSLRSGPETQYF. As DNA, the CDR3 is TGTGCTAGCAGCTTACGGTCAGGGCCGGAGACCCAGTACTTC. This chain joins TRBV7-7 and TRBJ2-5, with D possibly matching TRBD1 (5 bases). Germline-derived CDR1 and CDR2 are SSHAT and FNYEAQ (reference sequence). The CDR3 loop spans 14 amino acids.

CDR3 sequence: CSVRGQGETEAFF. In nucleotides, the CDR3 is TGCAGCGTCCGTGGACAGGGGGAGACTGAAGCTTTCTTT. The V gene is TRBV29-1, the J gene TRBJ1-1, with 10 nucleotides matching TRBD1. Germline CDR1 reads SQVTM; CDR2 reads ANQGSEA. V was clipped by 6 bases and J by 5 bases; unmatched bases: 6. CDR3 length equals 13 residues.

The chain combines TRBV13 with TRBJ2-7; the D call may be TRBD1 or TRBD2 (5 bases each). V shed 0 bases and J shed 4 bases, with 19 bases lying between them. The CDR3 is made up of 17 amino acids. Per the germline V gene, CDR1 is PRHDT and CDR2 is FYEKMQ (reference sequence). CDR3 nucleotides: TGTGCCAGCAGCTTAGGCCCCCGTGGGACGGGCGGTTACGAGCAGTACTTC. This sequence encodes CASSLGPRGTGGYEQYF. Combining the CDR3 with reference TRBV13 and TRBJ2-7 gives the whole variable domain AAGVIQSPRHLIKEKRETATLKCYPIPRHDTVYWYQQGPGQDPQFLISFYEKMQSDKGSIPDRFSAQQFSDYHSELNMSSLELGDSALYFCASSLGPRGTGGYEQYFGPGTRLTVT.

In nucleotides, the CDR3 is TGTGCCAGCAGCTTAGATCGGACAGGGGCGGAAGAGACCCAGTACTTC. The encoded protein is CASSLDRTGAEETQYF. The gene calls are TRBV11-3 and TRBJ2-5; 9 bases fit TRBD1. Germline values: CDR1 SGHNT, CDR2 YENEEA. J lost 3 bases, V lost 0 bases, and 5 bases had no gene match. The CDR3 runs 16 residues.

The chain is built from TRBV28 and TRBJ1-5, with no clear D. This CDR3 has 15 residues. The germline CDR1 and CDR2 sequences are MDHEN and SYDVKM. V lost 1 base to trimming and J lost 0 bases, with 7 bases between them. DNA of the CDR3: TGTGCCAGCAGTTTATTCATGATTAGCAATCAGCCCCAGCATTTT. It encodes CASSLFMISNQPQHF.

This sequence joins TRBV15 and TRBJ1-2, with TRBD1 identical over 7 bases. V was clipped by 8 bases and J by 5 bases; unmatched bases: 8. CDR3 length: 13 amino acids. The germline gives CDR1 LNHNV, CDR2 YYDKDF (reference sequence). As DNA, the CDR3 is TGTGCCACCGCGGAGGCAGGGGGTTATGGCTACACCTTC. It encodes CATAEAGGYGYTF.

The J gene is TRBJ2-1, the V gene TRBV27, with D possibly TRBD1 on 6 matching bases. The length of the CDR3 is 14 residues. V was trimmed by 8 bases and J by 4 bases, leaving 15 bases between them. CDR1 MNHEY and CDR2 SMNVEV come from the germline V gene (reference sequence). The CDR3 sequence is CASLRVGGYNEQFF. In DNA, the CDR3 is TGTGCCAGCCTTCGGGTAGGGGGTTACAATGAGCAGTTCTTC.

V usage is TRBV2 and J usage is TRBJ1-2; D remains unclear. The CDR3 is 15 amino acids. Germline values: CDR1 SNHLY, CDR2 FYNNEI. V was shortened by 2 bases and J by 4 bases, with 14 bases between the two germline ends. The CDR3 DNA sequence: TGTGCCAGCAGTGAACGGAGGGATACCCTCTATGGCTACACCTTC. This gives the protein CASSERRDTLYGYTF.

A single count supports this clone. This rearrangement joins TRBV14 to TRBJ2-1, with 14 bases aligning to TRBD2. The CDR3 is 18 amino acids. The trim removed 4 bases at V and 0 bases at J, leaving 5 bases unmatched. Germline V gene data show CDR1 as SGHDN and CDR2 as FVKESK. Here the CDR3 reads CASSPGLAGVHSYNEQFF. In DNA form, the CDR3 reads TGTGCCAGCAGCCCGGGACTAGCGGGAGTCCACTCCTACAATGAGCAGTTCTTC.

The CDR3, as DNA: TGCAGCGTTGTGGTGCAGCTAAGTGGCGAGCAGTACTTC. Amino acids: CSVVVQLSGEQYF. V gene TRBV29-1 combines with J gene TRBJ2-7; no clear D gene. CDR1 and CDR2 from the germline V gene are SQVTM and ANQGSEA. The V gene lost 4 bases and the J gene lost 6 bases, with 16 bases spanning the gap. The CDR3 contains 13 residues.

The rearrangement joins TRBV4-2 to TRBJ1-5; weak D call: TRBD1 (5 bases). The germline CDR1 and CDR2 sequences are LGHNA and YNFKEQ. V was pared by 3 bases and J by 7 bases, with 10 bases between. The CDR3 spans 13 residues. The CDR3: CASSQGEDQPQHF. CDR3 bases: TGTGCCAGCAGCCAGGGGGAGGACCAGCCCCAGCATTTT.

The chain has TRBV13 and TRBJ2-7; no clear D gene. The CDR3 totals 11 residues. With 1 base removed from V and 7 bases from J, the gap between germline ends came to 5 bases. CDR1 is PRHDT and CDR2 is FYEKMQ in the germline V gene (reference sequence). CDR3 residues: CASSLVREQYF. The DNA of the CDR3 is TGTGCCAGCAGCTTAGTCAGGGAGCAGTACTTC.

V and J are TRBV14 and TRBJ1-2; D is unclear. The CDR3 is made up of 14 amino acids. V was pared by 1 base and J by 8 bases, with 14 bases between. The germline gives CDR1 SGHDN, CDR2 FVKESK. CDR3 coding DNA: TGTGCCAGCAGCCAAGTCAGTTACCCGTTAGGCTACACCTTC. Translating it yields CASSQVSYPLGYTF.

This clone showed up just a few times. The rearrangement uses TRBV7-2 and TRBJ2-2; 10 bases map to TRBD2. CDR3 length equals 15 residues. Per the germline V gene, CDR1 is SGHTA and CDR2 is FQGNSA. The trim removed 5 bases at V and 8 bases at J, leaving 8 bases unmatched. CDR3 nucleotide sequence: TGTGCCAGCAGCCCCGGACTAGCGGAGACTGGGGAGCTGTTTTTT. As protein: CASSPGLAETGELFF.

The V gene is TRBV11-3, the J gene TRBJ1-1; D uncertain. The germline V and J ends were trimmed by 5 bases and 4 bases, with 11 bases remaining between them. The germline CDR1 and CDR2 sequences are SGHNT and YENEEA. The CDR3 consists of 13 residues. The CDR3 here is CASSATVGTEAFF. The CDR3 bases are TGTGCCAGCAGCGCGACGGTTGGCACTGAAGCTTTCTTT. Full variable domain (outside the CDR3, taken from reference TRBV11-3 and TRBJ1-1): EAGVVQSPRYKIIEKKQPVAFWCNPISGHNTLYWYLQNLGQGPELLIRYENEEAVDDSQLPKDRFSAERLKGVDSTLKIQPAELGDSAVYLCASSATVGTEAFFGQGTRLTVV.

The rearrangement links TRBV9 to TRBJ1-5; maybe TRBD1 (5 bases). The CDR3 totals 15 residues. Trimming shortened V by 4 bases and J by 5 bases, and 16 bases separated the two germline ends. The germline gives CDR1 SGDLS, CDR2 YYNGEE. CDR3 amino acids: CASSPEGRADQPQHF. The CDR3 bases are TGTGCCAGCAGCCCAGAGGGGAGAGCGGATCAGCCCCAGCATTTT. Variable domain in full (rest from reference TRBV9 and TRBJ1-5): DSGVTQTPKHLITATGQRVTLRCSPRSGDLSVYWYQQSLDQGLQFLIQYYNGEERAKGNILERFSAQQFPDLHSELNLSSLELGDSALYFCASSPEGRADQPQHFGDGTRLSIL.

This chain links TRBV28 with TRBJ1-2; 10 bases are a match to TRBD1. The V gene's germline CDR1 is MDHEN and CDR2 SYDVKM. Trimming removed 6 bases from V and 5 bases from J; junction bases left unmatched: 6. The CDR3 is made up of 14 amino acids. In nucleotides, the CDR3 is TGTGCCAGCAGCCCATCGGACAGGGGGTATGGCTACACCTTC. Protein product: CASSPSDRGYGYTF.

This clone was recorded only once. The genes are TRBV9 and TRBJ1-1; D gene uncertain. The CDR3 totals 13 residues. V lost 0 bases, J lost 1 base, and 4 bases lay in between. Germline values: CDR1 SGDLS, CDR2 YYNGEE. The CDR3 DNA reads TGTGCCAGCAGCGTAGGGAGGAACACTGAAGCTTTCTTT. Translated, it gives CASSVGRNTEAFF.

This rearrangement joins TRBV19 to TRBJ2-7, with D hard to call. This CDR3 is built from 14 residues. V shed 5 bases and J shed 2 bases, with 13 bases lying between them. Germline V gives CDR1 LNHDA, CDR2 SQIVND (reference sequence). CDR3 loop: CASSPLRQPYEQYF. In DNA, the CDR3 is TGTGCCAGTAGTCCGCTCCGCCAGCCCTACGAGCAGTACTTC. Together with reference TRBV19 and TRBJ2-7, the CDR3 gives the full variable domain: DGGITQSPKYLFRKEGQNVTLSCEQNLNHDAMYWYRQDPGQGLRLIYYSQIVNDFQKGDIAEGYSVSREKKESFPLTVTSAQKNPTAFYLCASSPLRQPYEQYFGPGTRLTVT.

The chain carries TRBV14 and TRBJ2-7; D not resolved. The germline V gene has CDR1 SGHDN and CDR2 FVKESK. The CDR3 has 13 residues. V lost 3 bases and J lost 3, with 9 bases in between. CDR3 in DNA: TGTGCCAGCAGCCACGGACCCTTCTACGAGCAGTACTTC. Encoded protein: CASSHGPFYEQYF. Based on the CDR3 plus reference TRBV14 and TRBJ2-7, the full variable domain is EAGVTQFPSHSVIEKGQTVTLRCDPISGHDNLYWYRRVMGKEIKFLLHFVKESKQDESGMPNNRFLAERTGGTYSTLKVQPAELEDSGVYFCASSHGPFYEQYFGPGTRLTVT.

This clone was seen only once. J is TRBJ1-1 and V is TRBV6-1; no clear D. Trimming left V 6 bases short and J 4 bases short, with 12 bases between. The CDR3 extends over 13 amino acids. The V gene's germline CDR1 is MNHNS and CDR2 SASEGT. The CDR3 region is CASRAAFGTEAFF. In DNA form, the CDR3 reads TGTGCCAGCAGGGCAGCATTTGGCACTGAAGCTTTCTTT.

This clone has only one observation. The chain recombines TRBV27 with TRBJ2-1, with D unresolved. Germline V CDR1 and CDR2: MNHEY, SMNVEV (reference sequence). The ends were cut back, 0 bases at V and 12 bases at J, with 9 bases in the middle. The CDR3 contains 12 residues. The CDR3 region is CASSLSGVTQFF. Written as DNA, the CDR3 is TGTGCCAGCAGTTTATCGGGTGTAACGCAGTTCTTC.

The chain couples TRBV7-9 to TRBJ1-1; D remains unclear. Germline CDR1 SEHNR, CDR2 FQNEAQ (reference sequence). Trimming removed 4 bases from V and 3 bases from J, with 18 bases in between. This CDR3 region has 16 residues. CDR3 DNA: TGTGCCAGCAGCTCCCTGGGTCTCCCGGTGGACACTGAAGCTTTCTTT. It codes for CASSSLGLPVDTEAFF.

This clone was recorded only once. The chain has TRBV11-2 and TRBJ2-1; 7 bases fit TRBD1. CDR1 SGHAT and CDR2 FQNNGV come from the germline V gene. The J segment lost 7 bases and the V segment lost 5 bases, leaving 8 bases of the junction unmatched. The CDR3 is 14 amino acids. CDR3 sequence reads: CASSGDRGPNEQFF. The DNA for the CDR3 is TGTGCCAGCAGCGGGGACAGAGGCCCGAATGAGCAGTTCTTC.

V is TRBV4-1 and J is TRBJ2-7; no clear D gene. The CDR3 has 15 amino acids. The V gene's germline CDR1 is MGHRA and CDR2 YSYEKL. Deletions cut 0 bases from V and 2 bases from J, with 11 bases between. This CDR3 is CASSQDRGGPYEQYF. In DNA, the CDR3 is TGCGCCAGCAGCCAAGATAGAGGTGGACCCTACGAGCAGTACTTC.